The 18 T cell receptor beta chains listed next were all sequenced from one sample in a study of cytomegalovirus exposure and HLA in healthy donors. With 60 Vbeta and 13 Jbeta primers, the PCR was carried out. Profiling relied on immunoSEQ multiplex PCR, and the TCRdb table lists in-frame clones only, not all of them. The table has roughly 150,000 clones, 73% seen once. Sequencing was done on a sample of PBMCs. The receptors here all came from a woman between 18 and 30 years old in good health and CMV-seropositive.

This chain connects TRBV7-2 to TRBJ1-1; 9 nucleotides align to TRBD1. With 4 bases clipped from V and 0 bases from J, the junction kept 3 bases outside the gene matches. The length of the CDR3 is 15 residues. Germline values: CDR1 SGHTA, CDR2 FQGNSA. The CDR3 bases are TGTGCCAGCAGCTACGGGACAGGGATGAACACTGAAGCTTTCTTT. This gives the protein CASSYGTGMNTEAFF.

The rearrangement links TRBV18 to TRBJ1-1; D is uncertain. Trimming left V 3 bases short and J 3 bases short, with 17 bases between. The germline V gene encodes CDR1 KGHSH and CDR2 LQKENI. The CDR3 extends over 16 amino acids. DNA of the CDR3: TGTGCCAGCTCACCGAGGAGGGCGAAGGGTCACACTGAAGCTTTCTTT. Residues: CASSPRRAKGHTEAFF.

The chain employs TRBV19 and TRBJ2-3; 8 nucleotides align to TRBD2. The CDR3 is 14 residues long. The V and J ends lost 6 bases and 0 bases, in that order; junction bases with no gene match: 2. The V gene's germline CDR1 is LNHDA and CDR2 SQIVND (reference sequence). The CDR3 reads CASSRGGSTDTQYF. The DNA for the CDR3 is TGTGCCAGTAGCCGGGGGGGTAGCACAGATACGCAGTATTTT.

This rearrangement joins TRBV25-1 to TRBJ2-2; maybe TRBD1 (5 bases). V dropped 7 bases and J dropped 6 bases, with 12 bases sitting between them. This CDR3 has 13 amino acids. Germline CDR1 reads MGHDK; CDR2 reads SYGVNS. The CDR3 sequence: CASTREGAGELFF. In nucleotides, the CDR3 is TGTGCCAGCACCCGAGAAGGGGCCGGGGAGCTGTTTTTT. The entire variable domain, with the rest obtained from reference TRBV25-1 and TRBJ2-2, is as follows: EADIYQTPRYLVIGTGKKITLECSQTMGHDKMYWYQQDPGMELHLIHYSYGVNSTEKGDLSSESTVSRIRTEHFPLTLESARPSHTSQYLCASTREGAGELFFGEGSRLTVL.

The chain recombines TRBV6-1 with TRBJ2-4; 11 bases match TRBD2. This CDR3 has 14 amino acids. Germline V gene data show CDR1 as MNHNS and CDR2 as SASEGT. V lost 5 bases and J lost 6; bases outside the gene matches: 3. CDR3 protein: CASSLTSGGNIQYF. CDR3 in DNA: TGTGCCAGCAGTCTCACTAGCGGGGGAAACATTCAGTACTTC.

This clone was seen only a few times. V and J are TRBV19 and TRBJ1-5; possibly TRBD1 for D (5 bases). V was shortened by 9 bases and J by 0 bases, with 21 bases between the two germline ends. From germline, CDR1 is LNHDA and CDR2 SQIVND (reference sequence). This CDR3 is 17 amino acids long. CDR3 sequence reads: CASNRILGGISNQPQHF. CDR3 coding DNA: TGTGCCAGCAACCGAATATTGGGGGGGATTAGCAATCAGCCCCAGCATTTT.

This clone was found a few times. The chain uses TRBV30 and TRBJ1-5; D gene unclear. Trimming removed 4 bases at V and 2 bases at J, with 12 bases between. CDR1 is GTSNPN and CDR2 is SVGIG in the germline V gene (reference sequence). The CDR3 sequence is 14 residues long. The CDR3 sequence: CAWTPQARNQPQHF. Here the CDR3 DNA reads TGTGCCTGGACTCCGCAAGCGCGCAATCAGCCCCAGCATTTT.

DNA of the CDR3: TGCAGCGTTGAAGTGGACAGGGATGCCATATATTTT. Translation gives CSVEVDRDAIYF. The J gene is TRBJ1-3, the V gene TRBV29-1; TRBD1 matches at 8 bases. This CDR3 has 12 amino acids. Germline V CDR1 and CDR2: SQVTM, ANQGSEA. J gave up 11 bases and V 1 base, and 4 bases lay outside the gene matches.

This clone is termed medium-sized (0.01 to 0.1%). This chain links TRBV6-1 with TRBJ2-7; 9 nucleotides align to TRBD1. V trimming: 2 bases; J trimming: 6 bases; junction bases outside the gene matches: 11. Germline CDR1 is MNHNS and CDR2 is SASEGT. The CDR3 runs 16 residues. For the CDR3, the DNA is TGTGCCAGCAGTGAAAGTTCGGGGACAGGGAACAGCGAGCAGTACTTC. The encoded protein is CASSESSGTGNSEQYF.

The CDR3 nucleotides read TGTGCCAGCAGTGCGTCAAAGGACAGAAAGTATGGCTACACCTTC. This gives the protein CASSASKDRKYGYTF. The chain is built from TRBV2 and TRBJ1-2; tentatively, D is TRBD1 (6 bases). This CDR3 is built from 15 residues. In germline, CDR1 is SNHLY, CDR2 FYNNEI. The V end lost 4 bases, the J end lost 5 bases, and 17 bases lay between the germline ends. The complete variable domain, with remaining parts taken from reference TRBV2 and TRBJ1-2, reads EPEVTQTPSHQVTQMGQEVILRCVPISNHLYFYWYRQILGQKVEFLVSFYNNEISEKSEIFDDQFSVERPDGSNFTLKIRSTKLEDSAMYFCASSASKDRKYGYTFGSGTRLTVV.

The rearrangement uses TRBV5-5 and TRBJ2-3; 7 bases align to TRBD2. The J segment lost 0 bases and the V segment lost 4 bases, leaving 8 bases of the junction unmatched. The length of the CDR3 is 16 residues. Germline V gene data show CDR1 as SGHKS and CDR2 as YYEKEE (reference sequence). The CDR3 region is CASSARGGDSTDTQYF. The CDR3 DNA sequence: TGTGCCAGCAGCGCCCGTGGGGGGGATAGCACAGATACGCAGTATTTT.

The V and J genes are TRBV29-1 and TRBJ2-2; no clear D. Germline lookup yields CDR1 SQVTM and CDR2 ANQGSEA. The CDR3 runs to 15 residues. V lost 0 bases to trimming and J lost 6 bases, with 14 bases between them. The CDR3 sequence: CSVEDKSGYAGELFF. CDR3 sequence (DNA): TGCAGCGTTGAAGATAAGTCAGGCTACGCCGGGGAGCTGTTTTTT.

The chain uses TRBV18 and TRBJ2-7, with TRBD1 matching 7 bases. The CDR3 sequence is 14 residues long. V dropped 3 bases and J dropped 0; count of bases not matched to a gene: 2. The germline V gene has CDR1 KGHSH and CDR2 LQKENI. The CDR3 sequence: CASSPDRSSYEQYF. Written as DNA, the CDR3 is TGTGCCAGCTCACCGGACAGGAGCTCCTACGAGCAGTACTTC.

This clone was picked up a small number of times. The V gene is TRBV27, the J gene TRBJ1-1; no firm D call. The CDR3 covers 12 residues. Germline V gene sequence: CDR1 MNHEY, CDR2 SMNVEV (reference sequence). Trimming took off 5 bases at V and 5 bases at J, with 9 bases between the two ends. CDR3 in DNA: TGTGCCAGCAGTCGTACGGGGACTGAAGCTTTCTTT. It yields the protein CASSRTGTEAFF.

This clone was counted only a few times. The rearrangement joins TRBV6-5 to TRBJ1-5; D not certain. With 0 bases removed from V and 6 bases from J, the gap between germline ends came to 12 bases. CDR1 is MNHEY, CDR2 SVGAGI, per germline. This CDR3 contains 15 residues. CDR3 coding DNA: TGTGCCAGCAGTTACTCGGTCGAAGCAAGTCAGCCCCAGCATTTT. Translated: CASSYSVEASQPQHF.

This sequence joins TRBV5-1 and TRBJ1-2, with a tentative D call TRBD1 (6 bases). CDR1 is SGHRS, CDR2 YFSETQ, per germline. The CDR3 covers 12 residues. Trimming cost V 7 bases and J 4 bases, with 11 bases left between them. The DNA for the CDR3 is TGCGCCAGCGCCCCGGACAGCTATGGCTACACCTTC. Protein sequence: CASAPDSYGYTF.

V usage is TRBV15 and J usage is TRBJ1-3; unclear D gene. Trimming pared 1 base from V and 2 bases from J, leaving 12 bases between. Germline CDR1 is LNHNV and CDR2 is YYDKDF (reference sequence). The CDR3 has 16 amino acids. CDR3 residues: CATSRGEAATGNTIYF. CDR3 DNA sequence: TGTGCCACCAGCAGAGGAGAGGCAGCAACTGGAAACACCATATATTTT.

The rearrangement links TRBV5-1 to TRBJ2-5, with 8 positions matching TRBD2. Germline V gene data show CDR1 as SGHRS and CDR2 as YFSETQ. The CDR3 loop spans 16 amino acids. The J segment lost 0 bases and the V segment lost 0 bases, leaving 4 bases of the junction unmatched. Here the CDR3 reads CASSLDVAGYQETQYF. As DNA, the CDR3 is TGCGCCAGCAGCTTGGATGTAGCGGGATACCAAGAGACCCAGTACTTC.